The 28 T cell receptor beta chains in this list originate from one sample, sequenced in a study of control samples from healthy donors and cancer patients. The data were produced by immunoSEQ multiplex PCR, yet TCRdb's version contains in-frame clones alone and is incomplete. The sample lists approximately 150,000 clones, about 91% seen once, with roughly 3.1% in the top ten. Sequencing was done on a sample of blood. The receptors were gathered from a man aged 30 to 39 in good health.

J is TRBJ2-3 and V is TRBV3-1 (or the pseudogene TRBV3-2); TRBD1 agrees at 7 bases. V trimming: 4 bases; J trimming: 11 bases; junction bases outside the gene matches: 15. Germline V lookup: CDR1 LGHDT, CDR2 YNNKEL (reference sequence). This CDR3 is built from 15 residues. The CDR3 DNA follows: TGTGCCAGCAGCCGGTCCGGGACAGCTACCCGCGGGCAGTATTTT. Protein: CASSRSGTATRGQYF.

The rearrangement links TRBV28 to TRBJ1-1; 11 nucleotides align to TRBD1. The CDR3 is made up of 15 amino acids. Trimming cost V 6 bases and J 8 bases; bases outside gene matches: 11. Germline V gene lookup returns CDR1 MDHEN and CDR2 SYDVKM. The CDR3 bases are TGTGCCAGCAGGAGGCGGACAGGGGGCGCCCCCGAAGCTTTCTTT. It yields the protein CASRRRTGGAPEAFF. Full variable domain (missing parts from reference TRBV28 and TRBJ1-1): DVKVTQSSRYLVKRTGEKVFLECVQDMDHENMFWYRQDPGLGLRLIYFSYDVKMKEKGDIPEGYSVSREKKERFSLILESASTNQTSMYLCASRRRTGGAPEAFFGQGTRLTVV.

The CDR3 loop is CASGLVPTGVDEQYF. CDR3 bases: TGTGCTAGTGGTTTGGTACCGACAGGGGTGGACGAGCAGTACTTC. This chain joins TRBV12-5 and TRBJ2-7, with 8 bases identical to TRBD1. Germline assignment: CDR1 LGHNT and CDR2 FRNRAP. V lost 0 bases to trimming and J lost 5 bases; unmatched junction nucleotides: 6. This CDR3 spans 15 amino acids.

V and J are TRBV5-1 and TRBJ1-4; TRBD1 might be the D (5 bases). The CDR3 loop spans 15 amino acids. Between the trimmed V and J ends, which lost 0 bases and 6 bases, there was a span of 12 bases. The germline V gene has CDR1 SGHRS and CDR2 YFSETQ. The DNA for the CDR3 is TGCGCCAGCAGCTTGGGTACCAGGGTGGATGAAAAACTGTTTTTT. Residues: CASSLGTRVDEKLFF.

Comments on this clone: This same CDR3 is encoded by further DNA sequences in the sample. The genes are TRBV23-1 and TRBJ1-5; D remains unclear. TRBV23-1 is placed among ORFs of uncertain function. V lost 7 bases and J lost 6, with 19 bases in between. The CDR3 runs to 15 residues. Here the CDR3 reads CASKATMGWGQPQHF. The CDR3 DNA reads TGCGCCAGCAAGGCAACAATGGGGTGGGGTCAGCCCCAGCATTTT.

This clone was counted between two and nine times. This chain joins TRBV5-1 and TRBJ2-3; 9 bases are shared with TRBD2. Trimming took 1 base from V and 0 from J; bases not matched to a gene: 6. Germline V gene lookup returns CDR1 SGHRS and CDR2 YFSETQ. CDR3 length equals 17 residues. The CDR3 coding sequence is TGCGCCAGCAGCTTGTTGGGTAGCGGGGGCAGCACAGATACGCAGTATTTT. The encoded protein is CASSLLGSGGSTDTQYF.

The rearrangement uses TRBV19 and TRBJ2-2, with unresolved D. Deletions cut 1 base from V and 3 bases from J, with 6 bases between. Germline values: CDR1 LNHDA, CDR2 SQIVND (reference sequence). This CDR3 has 14 residues. The CDR3 DNA sequence: TGTGCCAGTAGTATAGCGGTCGACACCGGGGAGCTGTTTTTT. Protein: CASSIAVDTGELFF.

The J gene is TRBJ1-6, the V gene TRBV27; D possibly corresponds to TRBD1 (6 bases). V was cut by 7 bases and J by 6 bases, with 10 bases left in between. This CDR3 contains 13 residues. Looked up from germline, CDR1 is MNHEY and CDR2 is SMNVEV (reference sequence). CDR3 protein: CASKDSSNSPLHF. CDR3 bases: TGTGCCAGCAAGGACAGTAGTAATTCACCCCTCCACTTT.

J is TRBJ1-6 and V is TRBV21-1; the listed D gene, TRBD1, was not tested against the DNA. TRBV21-1 is assigned pseudogene status. This CDR3 is 16 amino acids long. CDR3 in amino acids: CASSKEAGTYNSPLHF. As DNA, the CDR3 is TGTGCCAGCAGCAAAGAAGCAGGGACCTATAATTCACCCCTCCACTTT.

The chain couples TRBV19 to TRBJ2-5; D is undetermined. The CDR3 covers 15 residues. Trimming took off 4 bases at V and 1 base at J, with 13 bases between the two ends. Looked up from germline, CDR1 is LNHDA and CDR2 is SQIVND (reference sequence). The CDR3 loop reads CASSNLPSLQETQYF. As DNA, the CDR3 is TGTGCCAGTAGTAACCTCCCCAGCCTCCAAGAGACCCAGTACTTC. Based on the CDR3 plus reference TRBV19 and TRBJ2-5, the full variable domain is DGGITQSPKYLFRKEGQNVTLSCEQNLNHDAMYWYRQDPGQGLRLIYYSQIVNDFQKGDIAEGYSVSREKKESFPLTVTSAQKNPTAFYLCASSNLPSLQETQYFGPGTRLLVL.

V and J are TRBV6-6 and TRBJ2-4; 12 bases agree with TRBD2. Germline lookup yields CDR1 MNHNY and CDR2 SVGAGI (reference sequence). CDR3 length: 19 amino acids. The J segment lost 8 bases and the V segment lost 5 bases, leaving 19 bases of the junction unmatched. The CDR3 DNA is TGTGCCAGCAGTCCTTCCCCCTTTGCTAGCGGGGGGGCTTTAGACATTCAGTACTTC. Its protein is CASSPSPFASGGALDIQYF.

The V gene is TRBV15, the J gene TRBJ1-5; D is uncertain. Trimming took off 0 bases at V and 8 bases at J, with 14 bases between the two ends. The CDR3 extends over 15 amino acids. In germline, CDR1 is LNHNV, CDR2 YYDKDF (reference sequence). The CDR3 loop is CATSRDPLPTEPQHF. The CDR3 DNA reads as TGTGCCACCAGCAGAGACCCCTTACCGACGGAGCCCCAGCATTTT. The full variable domain, completed using reference TRBV15 and TRBJ1-5, is DAMVIQNPRYQVTQFGKPVTLSCSQTLNHNVMYWYQQKSSQAPKLLFHYYDKDFNNEADTPDNFQSRRPNTSFCFLDIRSPGLGDTAMYLCATSRDPLPTEPQHFGDGTRLSIL.

The rearrangement links TRBV21-1 to TRBJ2-4; TRBD1, as called in the table, went unchecked against the DNA. TRBV21-1 is a pseudogene locus. CDR3 length equals 17 residues. The CDR3 sequence is CASSKDHGTLAKNIQYF. CDR3 in DNA: TGTGCCAGCAGCAAAGACCACGGGACACTAGCCAAAAACATTCAGTACTTC.

The chain recombines TRBV19 with TRBJ1-1, with D tentatively TRBD1 (5 bases). In germline, CDR1 is LNHDA, CDR2 SQIVND (reference sequence). V gave up 5 bases and J gave up 0 bases, with 10 bases separating them. There are 14 residues in the CDR3. CDR3 protein: CASSAGTLNTEAFF. CDR3 nucleotide sequence: TGTGCCAGTAGTGCCGGGACTCTGAACACTGAAGCTTTCTTT.

V gene TRBV28 combines with J gene TRBJ2-7; D is uncertain. There are 15 residues in the CDR3. Trimming pared 5 bases from V and 5 bases from J, leaving 19 bases between. CDR1 is MDHEN, CDR2 SYDVKM, per germline. CDR3 bases: TGTGCCAGCAGTCCGCCGGGCCCTGGTATGGACGAGCAGTACTTC. Protein product: CASSPPGPGMDEQYF.

This clone was seen a single time. The chain uses TRBV27 and TRBJ2-7; D gene uncertain. Germline CDR1 and CDR2: MNHEY and SMNVEV (reference sequence). V was trimmed by 0 bases and J by 0 bases, leaving 6 bases between them. The CDR3 extends over 14 amino acids. In DNA form, the CDR3 reads TGTGCCAGCAGTTTATCACCGACCTCCTACGAGCAGTACTTC. Its protein product is CASSLSPTSYEQYF.

This clone was seen just once. V and J are TRBV7-3 and TRBJ1-1, with 9 nucleotides matching TRBD1. V was pared by 5 bases and J by 5 bases, with 6 bases of the junction left unmatched. The CDR3 extends over 14 amino acids. Germline V lookup: CDR1 SGHTA, CDR2 FQGTGA. The CDR3 here is CASSLQGAGTEAFF. As DNA, the CDR3 is TGTGCCAGCAGCCTACAGGGGGCTGGTACTGAAGCTTTCTTT.

The chain carries TRBV7-3 and TRBJ2-2; maybe TRBD1 (6 bases). V lost 4 bases and J lost 5, with 14 bases in between. CDR1 SGHTA and CDR2 FQGTGA come from the germline V gene. CDR3 length: 15 amino acids. The CDR3: CASSSTGSRTGELFF. CDR3 bases: TGTGCCAGCAGCTCGACAGGTAGCAGGACCGGGGAGCTGTTTTTT.

The sample holds one count of this clone. The chain has TRBV5-4 and TRBJ1-4, with 9 bases aligning to TRBD1. The CDR3 runs 14 residues. Germline trimming cut 4 bases from V and 8 bases from J; bases unmatched to any gene: 6. Germline-derived CDR1 and CDR2 are SGHNT and YYREEE (reference sequence). In DNA form, the CDR3 reads TGTGCCAGCAGCGAGACAGGGGGTTTAGAAAAACTGTTTTTT. Its protein product is CASSETGGLEKLFF.

The rearrangement uses TRBV21-1 and TRBJ2-7; TRBD2, the table's D call, lacks a check against the DNA. TRBV21-1 counts as a pseudogene. CDR3 size: 16 residues. CDR3 sequence reads: CASSKVTLAGSYEQYF. CDR3 coding DNA: TGTGCCAGCAGCAAAGTAACCCTAGCGGGCTCCTACGAGCAGTACTTC.

V is TRBV7-6 and J is TRBJ1-3, with 7 positions matching TRBD1. Trimming removed 8 bases from V and 2 bases from J; junction bases left unmatched: 9. The CDR3 length is 15 residues. CDR1 is SGHVS and CDR2 is FNYEAQ in the germline V gene. CDR3 region: CASVQTQGAGNTIYF. The CDR3 coding sequence is TGTGCCAGCGTACAAACCCAGGGGGCTGGAAACACCATATATTTT.

The J gene is TRBJ2-7, the V gene TRBV5-8; D remains ambiguous. The CDR3 sequence is 14 residues long. CDR1 is SGHTS, CDR2 YDEGEE, per germline. Trimming removed 0 bases at V and 3 bases at J, with 10 bases between. The CDR3 nucleotides read TGTGCCAGCAGCTTGGTAGATGATCACTACGAGCAGTACTTC. Its translation: CASSLVDDHYEQYF.

CDR3: CASSWGQGGISPLHF. The CDR3 region has the DNA TGCGCCAGCAGCTGGGGACAGGGTGGGATTTCACCCCTCCACTTT. V gene TRBV5-1 combines with J gene TRBJ1-6, with TRBD1 matching 9 bases. Germline CDR1 and CDR2: SGHRS and YFSETQ. The ends lost 3 bases at V and 9 bases at J; junction bases unmatched: 7. This CDR3 region has 15 residues.

The DNA for the CDR3 is TGTGCCAGCACCCCGGGCCAAACGAACACCGGGGAGCTGTTTTTT. Its protein is CASTPGQTNTGELFF. This chain uses TRBV27 with TRBJ2-2; D ambiguous. V shed 7 bases and J shed 0 bases, with 12 bases lying between them. Germline CDR1 MNHEY, CDR2 SMNVEV (reference sequence). The CDR3 length is 15 residues.

DNA for the CDR3: TGTGCCAGTAGTATATGGGGGCGAGACACTGAAGCTTTCTTT. This sequence encodes CASSIWGRDTEAFF. The chain recombines TRBV19 with TRBJ1-1, with D possibly being TRBD1 (6 bases). Trimming took 2 bases from V and 3 from J, leaving 10 bases between them. Germline CDR1 and CDR2: LNHDA and SQIVND (reference sequence). The CDR3 is 14 residues long.

In its sample, this clone was seen once. The chain carries TRBV5-5 and TRBJ2-6, with D perhaps matching TRBD1 (6 bases). The CDR3 is made up of 18 amino acids. Trimming shortened V by 4 bases and J by 0 bases, and 17 bases separated the two germline ends. Germline V gives CDR1 SGHKS, CDR2 YYEKEE (reference sequence). CDR3 DNA: TGTGCCAGCAGCCTGGAAGGAACAGGGATCTCTGGGGCCAACGTCCTGACTTTC. Amino acids: CASSLEGTGISGANVLTF. Filled out from reference TRBV5-5 and TRBJ2-6, the complete variable domain reads DAGVTQSPTHLIKTRGQQVTLRCSPISGHKSVSWYQQVLGQGPQFIFQYYEKEERGRGNFPDRFSARQFPNYSSELNVNALLLGDSALYLCASSLEGTGISGANVLTFGAGSRLTVL.

This chain joins TRBV12-5 and TRBJ2-4, with D tentatively TRBD1 (6 bases). The CDR3 has 14 amino acids. Trimming shortened V by 7 bases and J by 8 bases, and 18 bases separated the two germline ends. Per germline, CDR1 LGHNT and CDR2 FRNRAP. The CDR3 DNA sequence: TGTGCTAGTGCCCCGTGGGGGAAGGGGGACATTCAGTACTTC. Amino acids: CASAPWGKGDIQYF.

The chain employs TRBV6-4 and TRBJ1-5, with a possible D match to TRBD1 (6 bases). Germline lookup yields CDR1 MRHNA and CDR2 SNTAGT. The germline V and J ends were trimmed by 4 bases and 0 bases, with 19 bases remaining between them. The CDR3 consists of 18 residues. The CDR3 coding sequence is TGTGCCAGCAGTGGGAAAACAGGGTTTCCTTATAGCAATCAGCCCCAGCATTTT. It encodes CASSGKTGFPYSNQPQHF.